The clone carrying this T cell receptor beta chain turned up a few times. Its antigen is undetermined. This CDR3 is built from 14 residues. J gave up 5 bases and V 4 bases, and 2 bases lay outside the gene matches. TCRdb called the 5' RACE reads again in MiXCR, with one record for every CDR3 protein. The sample lists under 550,000 distinct CDR3 sequences; about a fifth were seen once. These data come from a study of T cells after yellow fever vaccination. Broader study findings: On re-exposure, the response was weaker but peaked faster, at day 5 versus 15.

This specimen was PBMCs, taken roughly 20 days after the first yellow fever vaccination. This clonotype was obtained from a man younger than 30 who received the YFV17D yellow fever vaccine. The V gene is TRBV12-3 or TRBV12-4, the J gene TRBJ2-1; 10 bases agree with TRBD1. This CDR3 reads CASSSGQGNNEQFF. CDR3 coding DNA: TGTGCCAGCAGTTCGGGACAGGGGAACAATGAGCAGTTCTTC.